The sequence of this T cell receptor (beta chain) was determined in a study of technical replicates of blood from a few donors. Profiled with immunoSEQ multiplex PCR; TCRdb holds only in-frame clones, not every one. The sample records around 83,000 clones, approximately 95% being singletons. Germline CDR1 and CDR2: GTSNPN and SVGIG (reference sequence). The CDR3 sequence is 13 residues long. V lost 1 base and J 4 bases, leaving 10 bases between the germline ends. In the case of this clone: This CDR3 is also generated by other DNA sequences in the sample.

Sequencing was carried out using T cells isolated from PBMCs. This receptor was identified in a human donor in good health. This rearrangement joins TRBV30 to TRBJ1-2; D is unresolved. The CDR3, as DNA: TGTGCCTGGAGTGCAATCCGGGGCTATGGCTACACCTTC. It codes for CAWSAIRGYGYTF.